This paragraph covers one T cell receptor (beta chain) sequence. The antigen is unknown. Trimming removed 9 bases from V and 6 bases from J; junction bases left unmatched: 13. Germline V CDR1 and CDR2: MNHEY, SVGAGI. The CDR3 is made up of 14 amino acids. This entry belongs to a study of T cell responses to AZD1222 COVID-19 vaccine. Whole-study context: Analyses pooled second doses at about 4 or about 12 weeks. Whole-study findings and limits: Breadth and depth of Spike-specific TCRs rose after two AZD1222 doses. White British donors predominated, females outnumbered males, and clonal diversity was possibly underestimated.

Only in-frame clones appear in the TCRdb table, and some are missing; sequencing was by immunoSEQ multiplex PCR. The repertoire includes 60,000 to 70,000 clones, about 85% of them detected once, and roughly a fifth sits in the top ten. This sequence originates from an adult in good health. Sequences were derived from peripheral blood, sampled on day 0 of AZD1222 vaccination. This sequence joins TRBV6-5 and TRBJ1-2; TRBD1 aligns across 7 bases. CDR3 DNA: TGTGCCAGTTGGAAAGGGGGCCGGGGGAATGGCTACACCTTC. Translation gives CASWKGGRGNGYTF.